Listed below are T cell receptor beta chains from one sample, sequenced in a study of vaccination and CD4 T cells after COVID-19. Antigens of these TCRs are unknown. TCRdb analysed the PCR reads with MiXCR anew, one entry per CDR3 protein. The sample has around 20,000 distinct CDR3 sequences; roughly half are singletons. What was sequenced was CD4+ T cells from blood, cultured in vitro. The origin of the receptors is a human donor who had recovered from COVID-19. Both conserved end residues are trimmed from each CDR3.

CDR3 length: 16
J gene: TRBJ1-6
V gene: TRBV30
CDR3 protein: AWSGTGGLFSYLSPLH

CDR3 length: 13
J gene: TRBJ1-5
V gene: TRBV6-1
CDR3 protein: ASGHRDRRNQPQH

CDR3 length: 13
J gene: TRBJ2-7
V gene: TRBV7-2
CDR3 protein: ASSLFTTGGDEQY

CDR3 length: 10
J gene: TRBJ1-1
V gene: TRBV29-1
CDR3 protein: SVETENTEAF

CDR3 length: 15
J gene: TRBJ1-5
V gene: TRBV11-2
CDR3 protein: ASSPEVRGESNQPQH

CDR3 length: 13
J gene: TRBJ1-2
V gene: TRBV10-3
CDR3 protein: ATNQGTGATYGYT

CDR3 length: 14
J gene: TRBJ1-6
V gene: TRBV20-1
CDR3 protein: SARGSGGSKNSPLH

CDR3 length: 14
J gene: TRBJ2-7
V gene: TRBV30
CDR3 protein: AWTKYSGRVAYEQY

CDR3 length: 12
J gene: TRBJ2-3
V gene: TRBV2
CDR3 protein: ASSEARVTDTQY

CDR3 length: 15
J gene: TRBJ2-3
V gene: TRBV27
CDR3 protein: ASSLTPSGGITDTQY

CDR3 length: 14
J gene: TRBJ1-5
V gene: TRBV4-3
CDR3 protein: ASSQDLGNLNQPQH

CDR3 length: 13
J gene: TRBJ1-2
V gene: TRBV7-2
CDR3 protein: ASSSGQGSRYGYT

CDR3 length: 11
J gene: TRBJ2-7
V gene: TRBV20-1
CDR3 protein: SAATGGTYEQY

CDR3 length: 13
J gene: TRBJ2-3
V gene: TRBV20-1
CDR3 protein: SASKADHNTDTQY

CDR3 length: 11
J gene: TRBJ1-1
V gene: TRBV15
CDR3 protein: ATSSRDNTEAF

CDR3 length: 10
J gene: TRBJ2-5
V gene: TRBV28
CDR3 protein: ASTGVRETQY

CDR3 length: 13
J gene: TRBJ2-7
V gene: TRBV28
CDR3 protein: ASSPLADSSYEQY

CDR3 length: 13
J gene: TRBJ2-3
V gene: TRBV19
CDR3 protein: ASSTTSAFTDTQY